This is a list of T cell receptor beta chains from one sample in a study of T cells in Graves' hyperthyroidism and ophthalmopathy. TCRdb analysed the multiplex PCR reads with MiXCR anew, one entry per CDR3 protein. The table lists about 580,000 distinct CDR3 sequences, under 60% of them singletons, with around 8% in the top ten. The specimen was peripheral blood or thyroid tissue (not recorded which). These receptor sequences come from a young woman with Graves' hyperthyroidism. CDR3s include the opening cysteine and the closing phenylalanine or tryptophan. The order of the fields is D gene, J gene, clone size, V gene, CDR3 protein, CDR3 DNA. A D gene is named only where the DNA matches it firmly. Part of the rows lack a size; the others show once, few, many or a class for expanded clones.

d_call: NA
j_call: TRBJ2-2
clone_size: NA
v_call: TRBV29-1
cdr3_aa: CGGQAGGTGELFF
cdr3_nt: TGCGGTGGTCAGGCCGGCGGCACCGGGGAGCTGTTTTTT

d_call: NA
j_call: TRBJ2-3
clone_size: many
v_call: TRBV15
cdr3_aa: CATSPLRADTQYF
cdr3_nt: TGTGCCACCAGCCCCCTCCGGGCAGATACGCAGTATTTT

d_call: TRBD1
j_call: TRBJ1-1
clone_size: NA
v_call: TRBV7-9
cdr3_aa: CASSPGTGEEDTEAFF
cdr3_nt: TGTGCCAGCAGCCCTGGGACAGGGGAAGAGGACACTGAAGCTTTCTTT

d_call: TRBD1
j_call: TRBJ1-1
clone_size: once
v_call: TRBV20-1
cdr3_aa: CSATPGQGGGEAFF
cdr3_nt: TGCAGTGCTACACCGGGACAGGGAGGCGGTGAAGCTTTCTTT

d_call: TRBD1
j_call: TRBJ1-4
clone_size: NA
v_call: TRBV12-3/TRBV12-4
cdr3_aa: CASDQGAYEKLFF
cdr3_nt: TGTGCCAGTGATCAGGGGGCTTACGAAAAACTGTTTTTT

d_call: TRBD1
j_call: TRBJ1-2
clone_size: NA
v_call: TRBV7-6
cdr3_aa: CASSSGTGNIDGYTF
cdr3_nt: TGTGCCAGCAGCTCAGGGACAGGGAACATTGACGGCTACACCTTC

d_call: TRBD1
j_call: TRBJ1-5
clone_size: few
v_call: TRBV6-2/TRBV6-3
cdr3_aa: CASSYRAGGSNQPQHF
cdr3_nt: TGTGCCAGCAGTTACAGGGCAGGGGGTAGCAATCAGCCCCAGCATTTT

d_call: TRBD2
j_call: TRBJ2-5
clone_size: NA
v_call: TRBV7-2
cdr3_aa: CASSPTLAGVEQYF
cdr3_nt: TGTGCCAGCAGCCCGACTCTAGCGGGAGTTGAGCAGTACTTC

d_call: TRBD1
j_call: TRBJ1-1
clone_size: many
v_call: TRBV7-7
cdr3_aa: CASSVNRGGEAFF
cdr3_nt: TGTGCTAGCAGCGTAAACAGGGGAGGAGAGGCTTTCTTT

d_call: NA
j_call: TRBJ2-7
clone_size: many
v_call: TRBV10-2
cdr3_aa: CASTHTGVEQYF
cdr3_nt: TGCGCCAGCACTCACACGGGGGTCGAGCAGTACTTC

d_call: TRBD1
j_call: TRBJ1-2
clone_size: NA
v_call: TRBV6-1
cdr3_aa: CARGQGAGYTF
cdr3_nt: TGTGCCAGAGGACAGGGGGCTGGCTACACCTTC

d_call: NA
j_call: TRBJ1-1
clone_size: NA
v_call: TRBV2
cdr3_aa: CASSDPVRGNTEAFF
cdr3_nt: TGTGCCAGCAGTGACCCAGTAAGGGGGAACACTGAAGCTTTCTTT

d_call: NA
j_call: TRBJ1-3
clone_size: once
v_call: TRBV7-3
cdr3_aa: CASSLTEVPGNTIYF
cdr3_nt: TGTGCCAGCAGCTTAACGGAGGTGCCTGGAAACACCATATATTTT

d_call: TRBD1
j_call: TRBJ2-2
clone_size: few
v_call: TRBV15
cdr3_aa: CATSSNADRTDGELFF
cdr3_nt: TGTGCCACCAGCAGTAATGCGGACAGGACGGACGGGGAGCTGTTTTTT

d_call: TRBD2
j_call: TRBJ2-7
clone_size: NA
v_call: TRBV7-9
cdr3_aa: CASRAGLAGFYEQYF
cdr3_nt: TGTGCCAGCAGAGCGGGACTAGCGGGATTCTACGAGCAGTACTTC

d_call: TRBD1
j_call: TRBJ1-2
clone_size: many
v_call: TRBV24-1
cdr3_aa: CATSDIRQGSGYTF
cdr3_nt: TGTGCCACCAGTGATATAAGACAGGGTTCTGGCTACACCTTC

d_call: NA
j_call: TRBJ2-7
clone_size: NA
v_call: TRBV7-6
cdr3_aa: CASSLGWGVTYEQYF
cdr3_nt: TGTGCCAGCAGCTTAGGATGGGGAGTTACCTACGAGCAGTACTTC

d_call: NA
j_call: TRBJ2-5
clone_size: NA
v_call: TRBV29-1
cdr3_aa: CSVAGPEETQYF
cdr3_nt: TGCAGCGTGGCTGGACCTGAAGAGACCCAGTACTTC

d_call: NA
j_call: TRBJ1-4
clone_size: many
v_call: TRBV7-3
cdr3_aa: CASSLRVIRVGEKLFF
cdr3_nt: TGTGCCAGCAGCTTAAGGGTCATCAGGGTGGGTGAAAAACTGTTTTTT

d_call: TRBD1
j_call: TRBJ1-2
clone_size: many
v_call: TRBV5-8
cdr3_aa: CASSSTGGQGGYTF
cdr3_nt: TGTGCCAGCAGCTCTACAGGGGGCCAAGGTGGCTACACCTTC

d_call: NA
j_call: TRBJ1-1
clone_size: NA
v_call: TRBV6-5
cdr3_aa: CAISYSATGNTEAFF
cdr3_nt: TGTGCCATCAGTTACTCGGCTACAGGGAATACTGAAGCTTTCTTT

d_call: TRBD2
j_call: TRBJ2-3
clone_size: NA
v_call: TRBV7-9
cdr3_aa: CASPGLAGGDTQYF
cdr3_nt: TGTGCCAGCCCGGGACTAGCGGGAGGAGATACGCAGTATTTT

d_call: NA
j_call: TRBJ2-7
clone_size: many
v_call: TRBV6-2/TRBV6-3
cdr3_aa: CASSNPRGSYEQYF
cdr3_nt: TGTGCCAGCAGTAACCCGCGGGGCTCCTACGAGCAGTACTTC

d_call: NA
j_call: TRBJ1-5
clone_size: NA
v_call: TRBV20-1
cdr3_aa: CSAPRGGTFNQPQHF
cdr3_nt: TGCAGTGCTCCCAGGGGAGGGACCTTCAATCAGCCCCAGCATTTT

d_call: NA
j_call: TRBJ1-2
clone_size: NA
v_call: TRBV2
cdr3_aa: CASTDSAYGYTF
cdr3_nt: TGTGCCAGCACGGACAGCGCCTATGGCTACACCTTC

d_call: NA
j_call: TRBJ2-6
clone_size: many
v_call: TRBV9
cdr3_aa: CASSPQLGSGANVLTF
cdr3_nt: TGTGCCAGCAGCCCCCAACTTGGCTCTGGGGCCAACGTCCTGACTTTC

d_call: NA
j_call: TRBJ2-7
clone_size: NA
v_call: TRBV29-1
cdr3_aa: CSYRGTSSYEQYF
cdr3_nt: TGCAGCTACAGAGGGACCTCGTCCTACGAGCAGTACTTC

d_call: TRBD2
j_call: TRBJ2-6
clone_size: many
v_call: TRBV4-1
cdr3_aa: CASSQERVAGVSGANVLTF
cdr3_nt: TGCGCCAGCAGCCAAGAAAGGGTAGCGGGAGTCTCTGGGGCCAACGTCCTGACTTTC

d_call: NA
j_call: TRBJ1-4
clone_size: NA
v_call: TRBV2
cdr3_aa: CASNLGATNEKLFF
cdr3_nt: TGTGCCAGCAACCTAGGGGCCACTAATGAAAAACTGTTTTTT

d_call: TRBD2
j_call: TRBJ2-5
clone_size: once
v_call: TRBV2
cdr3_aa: CASRSGRAETQYF
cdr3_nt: TGTGCCAGTCGTAGCGGGAGGGCCGAGACCCAGTACTTC

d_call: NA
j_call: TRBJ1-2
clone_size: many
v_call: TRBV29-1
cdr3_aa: CSVVGAYGYTF
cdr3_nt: TGCAGCGTTGTAGGGGCCTATGGCTACACCTTC

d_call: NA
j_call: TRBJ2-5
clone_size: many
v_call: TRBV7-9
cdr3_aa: CASSLVGLSRKTQYF
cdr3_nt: TGTGCCAGCAGCTTAGTTGGCCTATCGCGTAAGACCCAGTACTTC

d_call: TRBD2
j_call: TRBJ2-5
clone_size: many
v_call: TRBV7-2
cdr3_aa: CASSWGLAGVGETQYF
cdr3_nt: TGTGCCAGCAGCTGGGGACTAGCGGGAGTGGGGGAGACCCAGTACTTC

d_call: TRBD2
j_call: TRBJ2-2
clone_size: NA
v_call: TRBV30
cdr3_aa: CAWSVGSGAGELFF
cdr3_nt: TGTGCCTGGAGTGTAGGCAGCGGGGCCGGGGAGCTGTTTTTT

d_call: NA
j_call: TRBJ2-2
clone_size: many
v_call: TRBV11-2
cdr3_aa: CASSLDAWNTGELFF
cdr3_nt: TGTGCCAGCAGCTTAGACGCGTGGAACACCGGGGAGCTGTTTTTT

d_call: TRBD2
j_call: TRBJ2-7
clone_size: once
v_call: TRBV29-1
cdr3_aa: CSVEGGIAGLAHEQYF
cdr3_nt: TGCAGCGTTGAGGGGGGGATAGCGGGACTAGCACACGAGCAGTACTTC

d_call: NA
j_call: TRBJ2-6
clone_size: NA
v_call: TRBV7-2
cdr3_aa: CASSLKEDLTF
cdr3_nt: TGTGCCAGCAGCTTAAAAGAGGACCTGACTTTC

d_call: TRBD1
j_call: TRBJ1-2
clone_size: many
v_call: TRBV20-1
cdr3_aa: CSHMTGATTNYGYTF
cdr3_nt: TGCAGCCATATGACAGGGGCCACAACTAACTATGGCTACACCTTC

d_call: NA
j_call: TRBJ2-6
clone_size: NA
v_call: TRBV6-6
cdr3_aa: CASSLGAVGANVLTF
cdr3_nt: TGTGCCAGCAGTTTAGGGGCCGTTGGGGCCAACGTCCTGACTTTC

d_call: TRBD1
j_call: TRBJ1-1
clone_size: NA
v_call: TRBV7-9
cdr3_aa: CASNPSQGEDEAFF
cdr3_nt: TGTGCCAGCAACCCATCGCAGGGGGAGGATGAAGCTTTCTTT

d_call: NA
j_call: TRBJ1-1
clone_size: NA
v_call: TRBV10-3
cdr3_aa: CAISGSGTEAFF
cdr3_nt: TGTGCCATCAGTGGTTCGGGCACTGAAGCTTTCTTT